Listed below are T cell receptor beta chains from one sample, sequenced in a study of blood T cell repertoires in COVID-19. The data were produced by immunoSEQ multiplex PCR, yet TCRdb's version contains in-frame clones alone and is incomplete. Among 80,000 to 95,000 clones listed, around 90% were seen once. The specimen sequenced was peripheral blood. The receptor set was obtained from a woman between 45 and 65 years old with active or convalescent COVID-19. CDR3s include the opening cysteine and the closing phenylalanine or tryptophan. The D gene is left open where the match is weak. For some rows the clone size is stated as once, few or many, or as a class when expanded; others skip it.

v_call: TRBV2; clone_size: .; d_call: TRBD1; j_call: TRBJ2-2; cdr3_nt: TGTGCCAGCAGTCTAGGACAGGGGTACGGGGAGCTGTTTTTT; cdr3_aa: CASSLGQGYGELFF
v_call: TRBV4-3; clone_size: .; d_call: TRBD2; j_call: TRBJ2-1; cdr3_nt: TGCGCCAGCAGTGAAACCCGGGGGGGCGTCCCGTTCTTC; cdr3_aa: CASSETRGGVPFF
v_call: TRBV6-2/TRBV6-3; clone_size: .; d_call: TRBD1; j_call: TRBJ1-2; cdr3_nt: TGTGCCAGCAGTTACTCGAGGGACAGGACCTTTTATGGCTACACCTTC; cdr3_aa: CASSYSRDRTFYGYTF
v_call: TRBV5-1; clone_size: .; d_call: TRBD2; j_call: TRBJ2-1; cdr3_nt: TGCGCCAGCAGCCTAACTAGCGGGGTCTACAATGAGCAGTTCTTC; cdr3_aa: CASSLTSGVYNEQFF
v_call: TRBV6-5; clone_size: .; d_call: .; j_call: TRBJ2-2; cdr3_nt: TGTGCCAGCACCGTAGACAGGACGAACACCGGGGAGCTGTTTTTT; cdr3_aa: CASTVDRTNTGELFF
v_call: TRBV5-5; clone_size: .; d_call: .; j_call: TRBJ2-2; cdr3_nt: TGTGCCAGCAGCTTGGACAGCCTGAACACCGGGGAGCTGTTTTTT; cdr3_aa: CASSLDSLNTGELFF
v_call: TRBV3-1/TRBV3-2; clone_size: .; d_call: .; j_call: TRBJ1-1; cdr3_nt: TGTGCCAGCAGCCATGCGGAGAACACTGAAGCTTTCTTT; cdr3_aa: CASSHAENTEAFF
v_call: TRBV3-1/TRBV3-2; clone_size: .; d_call: .; j_call: TRBJ1-1; cdr3_nt: TGTGCCAGCAGGCAGGGGTATGGAGTGAACACTGAAGCTTTCTTT; cdr3_aa: CASRQGYGVNTEAFF
v_call: TRBV5-8; clone_size: .; d_call: .; j_call: TRBJ1-5; cdr3_nt: TGTGCCAGCAGCTTGTTTTTAGGGGATCAGCCCCAGCATTTT; cdr3_aa: CASSLFLGDQPQHF
v_call: TRBV30; clone_size: .; d_call: .; j_call: TRBJ1-1; cdr3_nt: TGTGCCTGGAGTGTGTATCCAGGGGAACATGAAGCTTTCTTT; cdr3_aa: CAWSVYPGEHEAFF
v_call: TRBV30; clone_size: .; d_call: TRBD1; j_call: TRBJ1-6; cdr3_nt: TGTGCCTGGAGTGGAGGAACAGGGGGAAATTCACCCCTCCACTTT; cdr3_aa: CAWSGGTGGNSPLHF
v_call: TRBV19; clone_size: .; d_call: .; j_call: TRBJ1-1; cdr3_nt: TGTGCCAGTTCCGAGACAGGCGTGAACACTGAAGCTTTCTTT; cdr3_aa: CASSETGVNTEAFF
v_call: TRBV6-1; clone_size: .; d_call: .; j_call: TRBJ2-6; cdr3_nt: TGTGCCAGCAGTGAAAAGGCAGGCCACTCTGGGGCCAACGTCCTGACTTTC; cdr3_aa: CASSEKAGHSGANVLTF
v_call: TRBV11-3; clone_size: .; d_call: TRBD1; j_call: TRBJ2-7; cdr3_nt: TGTGCCAGCAGCTTAGGTGGGACAGGGAACTACGAGCAGTACTTC; cdr3_aa: CASSLGGTGNYEQYF
v_call: TRBV10-3; clone_size: .; d_call: .; j_call: TRBJ2-2; cdr3_nt: TGTGCCATCAGTGAGTCGACAACGGGGGTGCTGTTTTTT; cdr3_aa: CAISESTTGVLFF
v_call: TRBV7-8; clone_size: .; d_call: .; j_call: TRBJ1-4; cdr3_nt: TGTGCCAGCAGCTTAGATACAGGGAATAATGAAAAACTGTTTTTT; cdr3_aa: CASSLDTGNNEKLFF
v_call: TRBV5-1; clone_size: .; d_call: TRBD1; j_call: TRBJ1-4; cdr3_nt: TGCGCCAGCAGCTCTCAGACAGGGCCTAATGAAAAACTGTTTTTT; cdr3_aa: CASSSQTGPNEKLFF
v_call: TRBV11-3; clone_size: .; d_call: .; j_call: TRBJ1-1; cdr3_nt: TGTGCCAGCAGCTTGCGAGGGACAATGGGGAACACTGAAGCTTTCTTT; cdr3_aa: CASSLRGTMGNTEAFF
v_call: TRBV3-1/TRBV3-2; clone_size: .; d_call: TRBD1; j_call: TRBJ1-5; cdr3_nt: TGTGCCAGCAGCCGGACAGGTGGGGACGTGCCCCAGCATTTT; cdr3_aa: CASSRTGGDVPQHF
v_call: TRBV7-2; clone_size: .; d_call: TRBD2; j_call: TRBJ2-5; cdr3_nt: TGTGCCAGCAGCTTAGTGGCGGGAGACCAAGAGACCCAGTACTTC; cdr3_aa: CASSLVAGDQETQYF
v_call: TRBV19; clone_size: once; d_call: .; j_call: TRBJ2-1; cdr3_nt: TGTGCCAGTAGTATACGTTGGCAGAACAATGAGCAGTTCTTC; cdr3_aa: CASSIRWQNNEQFF
v_call: TRBV28; clone_size: .; d_call: TRBD1; j_call: TRBJ2-5; cdr3_nt: TGTGCCAGCAGTTTAGGTTTATCATCGGGACAGTACCAAGAGACCCAGTACTTC; cdr3_aa: CASSLGLSSGQYQETQYF
v_call: TRBV7-2; clone_size: .; d_call: TRBD1; j_call: TRBJ1-2; cdr3_nt: TGTGCCAGCAGCTTATCTGACAGGGATCGCGGCTATGGCTACACCTTC; cdr3_aa: CASSLSDRDRGYGYTF
v_call: TRBV4-1; clone_size: .; d_call: .; j_call: TRBJ2-7; cdr3_nt: TGCGCCAGCAGCCAAGTAAATCTGGTCAGGCTTGAGGAGCAGTACTTC; cdr3_aa: CASSQVNLVRLEEQYF
v_call: TRBV11-2; clone_size: .; d_call: .; j_call: TRBJ1-2; cdr3_nt: TGTGCCACCAGCGCGCGGTATGGCTACACCTTC; cdr3_aa: CATSARYGYTF
v_call: TRBV18; clone_size: .; d_call: .; j_call: TRBJ1-4; cdr3_nt: TGTGCCAGCTCACCACAACAACAGAGAATTAATGAAAAACTGTTTTTT; cdr3_aa: CASSPQQQRINEKLFF
v_call: TRBV6-2/TRBV6-3; clone_size: once; d_call: TRBD1; j_call: TRBJ1-6; cdr3_nt: TGTGCCAGCAGTTACTCTTCTTACAGGGGAGGTTCACCCCTCCACTTT; cdr3_aa: CASSYSSYRGGSPLHF
v_call: TRBV9; clone_size: .; d_call: TRBD1; j_call: TRBJ2-7; cdr3_nt: TGTGCCAGCAGCTTTGGGACAGACTCCTACGAGCAGTACTTC; cdr3_aa: CASSFGTDSYEQYF
v_call: TRBV30; clone_size: .; d_call: TRBD1; j_call: TRBJ1-6; cdr3_nt: TGTGCCTGGGCAGACAGGGGAGATTCACCCCTCCACTTT; cdr3_aa: CAWADRGDSPLHF
v_call: TRBV9; clone_size: .; d_call: TRBD1; j_call: TRBJ2-7; cdr3_nt: TGTGCCAGCAGCCCGGACAGGGTCCGGGAGCAGTACTTC; cdr3_aa: CASSPDRVREQYF
v_call: TRBV5-4; clone_size: .; d_call: TRBD1; j_call: TRBJ2-3; cdr3_nt: TGTGCCAGCAGCAACCCGGGACAGGGAAGCACAGATACGCAGTATTTT; cdr3_aa: CASSNPGQGSTDTQYF
v_call: TRBV20-1; clone_size: .; d_call: .; j_call: TRBJ1-2; cdr3_nt: TGCAGTGCTAGTCTTGGGGGGGGCCATGGCTACACCTTC; cdr3_aa: CSASLGGGHGYTF
v_call: TRBV29-1; clone_size: .; d_call: TRBD1; j_call: TRBJ2-1; cdr3_nt: TGCAGCGGCCAAGGGACAGGGGAGGTGTACAATGAGCAGTTCTTC; cdr3_aa: CSGQGTGEVYNEQFF
v_call: TRBV2; clone_size: .; d_call: TRBD2; j_call: TRBJ2-3; cdr3_nt: TGTGCCAGCAGTGCTAGCGGGGGTTCAGATACGCAGTATTTT; cdr3_aa: CASSASGGSDTQYF
v_call: TRBV19; clone_size: .; d_call: TRBD1; j_call: TRBJ1-1; cdr3_nt: TGTGCCAGTAGTATTCCTGGTGTGACAGGGAGAAACACTGAAGCTTTCTTT; cdr3_aa: CASSIPGVTGRNTEAFF
v_call: TRBV7-8; clone_size: .; d_call: TRBD1; j_call: TRBJ1-5; cdr3_nt: TGTGCCAGCAGCTTAGGGGCATCCAGGGGGCTTCAGCCCCAGCATTTT; cdr3_aa: CASSLGASRGLQPQHF
v_call: TRBV6-1; clone_size: .; d_call: TRBD2; j_call: TRBJ2-3; cdr3_nt: TGTGCCAGCAGTGAATACGGACTAGCGGGGGGTCAAGATACGCAGTATTTT; cdr3_aa: CASSEYGLAGGQDTQYF
v_call: TRBV3-1/TRBV3-2; clone_size: few; d_call: .; j_call: TRBJ1-2; cdr3_nt: TGTGCCAGCAGCCATCGGACTCAATCGAACTATGGCTACACCTTC; cdr3_aa: CASSHRTQSNYGYTF
v_call: TRBV7-9; clone_size: .; d_call: TRBD2; j_call: TRBJ2-3; cdr3_nt: TGTGCCAGCAGCACTAGCGGGGGGACAGATACGCAGTATTTT; cdr3_aa: CASSTSGGTDTQYF
v_call: TRBV13; clone_size: .; d_call: TRBD1; j_call: TRBJ1-2; cdr3_nt: TGTGCCAGCAGAATCGGACAGGGAGGTGGTGGCTACACCTTC; cdr3_aa: CASRIGQGGGGYTF
v_call: TRBV6-5; clone_size: .; d_call: .; j_call: TRBJ2-5; cdr3_nt: TGTGCCAGCAGGTCGGGGTACCAAGAGACCCAGTACTTC; cdr3_aa: CASRSGYQETQYF
v_call: TRBV30; clone_size: .; d_call: TRBD1; j_call: TRBJ1-2; cdr3_nt: TGTGCCTGGACCAGACAGGGAGTAGGCTATGGCTACACCTTC; cdr3_aa: CAWTRQGVGYGYTF
v_call: TRBV6-1; clone_size: .; d_call: TRBD2; j_call: TRBJ2-3; cdr3_nt: TGTGCCAGCAGTGAACGGGGGGGGCGCACAGATACGCAGTATTTT; cdr3_aa: CASSERGGRTDTQYF
v_call: TRBV2; clone_size: .; d_call: .; j_call: TRBJ2-1; cdr3_nt: TGTGCCAGCAGTGCGAGATTCAATGAGCAGTTCTTC; cdr3_aa: CASSARFNEQFF
v_call: TRBV7-9; clone_size: .; d_call: .; j_call: TRBJ1-2; cdr3_nt: TGTGCCAGCAGCCGCGGGGACTATGGCTACACCTTC; cdr3_aa: CASSRGDYGYTF
v_call: TRBV30; clone_size: .; d_call: .; j_call: TRBJ1-2; cdr3_nt: TGTGCCTGGTGGACAGTTTACTATGGCTACACCTTC; cdr3_aa: CAWWTVYYGYTF
v_call: TRBV19; clone_size: .; d_call: TRBD1; j_call: TRBJ1-5; cdr3_nt: TGTGCCAGTAGATCTCAGGGGGCGGATTATCAGCCCCAGCATTTT; cdr3_aa: CASRSQGADYQPQHF
v_call: TRBV9; clone_size: .; d_call: .; j_call: TRBJ1-6; cdr3_nt: TGTGCCAGCAGCGTAGGTCAGGGTAATTCACCCCTCCACTTT; cdr3_aa: CASSVGQGNSPLHF